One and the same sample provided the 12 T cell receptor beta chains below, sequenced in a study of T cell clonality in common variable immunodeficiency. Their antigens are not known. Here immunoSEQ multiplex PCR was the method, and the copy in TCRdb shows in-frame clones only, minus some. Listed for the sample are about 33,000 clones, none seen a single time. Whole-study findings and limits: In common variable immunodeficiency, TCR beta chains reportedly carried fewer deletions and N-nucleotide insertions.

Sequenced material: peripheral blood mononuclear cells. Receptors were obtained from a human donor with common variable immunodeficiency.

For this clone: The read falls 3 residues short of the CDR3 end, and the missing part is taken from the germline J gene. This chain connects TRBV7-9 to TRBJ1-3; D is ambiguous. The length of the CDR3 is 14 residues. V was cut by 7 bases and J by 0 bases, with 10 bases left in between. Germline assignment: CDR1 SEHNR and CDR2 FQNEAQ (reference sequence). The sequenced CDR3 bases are TGTGCCAGCACCCCCGGGTCCTCTGGAAACACC. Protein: CASTPGSSGNT. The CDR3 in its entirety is CASTPGSSGNTIYF.

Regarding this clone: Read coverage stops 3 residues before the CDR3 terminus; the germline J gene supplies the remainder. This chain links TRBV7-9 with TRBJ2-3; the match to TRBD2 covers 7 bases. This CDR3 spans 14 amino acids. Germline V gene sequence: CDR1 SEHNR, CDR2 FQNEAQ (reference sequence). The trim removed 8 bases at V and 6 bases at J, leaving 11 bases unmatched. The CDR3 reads CASLTSGAGDTQYF. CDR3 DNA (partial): TGTGCCAGCTTAACCAGCGGGGCGGGGGATACG.

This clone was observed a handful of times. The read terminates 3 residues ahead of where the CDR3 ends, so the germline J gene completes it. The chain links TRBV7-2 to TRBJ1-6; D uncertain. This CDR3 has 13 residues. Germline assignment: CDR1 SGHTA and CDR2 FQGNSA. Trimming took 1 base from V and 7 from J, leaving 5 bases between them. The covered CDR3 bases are TGTGCCAGCAGCTTAGATCCGAATTCACCC. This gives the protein CASSLDPNSP. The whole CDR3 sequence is CASSLDPNSPLHF.

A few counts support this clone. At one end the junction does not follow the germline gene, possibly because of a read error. Partial CDR3 DNA: TGTGCTAGCAGCCTTGGGACAACAACTAATGAAAAA. This sequence encodes CASSLGTTTNEK. The whole CDR3 sequence reads CASSLGTTTNEKLFF. The chain has TRBV7-7 and TRBJ1-4; possibly TRBD1 for D (6 bases). The missing CDR3 end, 3 residues past where the read stops, is filled in from the germline J gene. Germline V CDR1 and CDR2: SSHAT, FNYEAQ (reference sequence). The CDR3 totals 15 residues.

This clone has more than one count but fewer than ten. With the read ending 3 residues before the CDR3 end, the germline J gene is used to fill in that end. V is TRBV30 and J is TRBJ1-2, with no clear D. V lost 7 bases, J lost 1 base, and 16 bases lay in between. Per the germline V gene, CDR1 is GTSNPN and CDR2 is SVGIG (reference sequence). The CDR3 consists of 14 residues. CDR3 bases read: TGTGCCTCGTACGCGGGCAGCCTTAACTATGGC. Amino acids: CASYAGSLNYG. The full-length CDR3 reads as CASYAGSLNYGYTF.

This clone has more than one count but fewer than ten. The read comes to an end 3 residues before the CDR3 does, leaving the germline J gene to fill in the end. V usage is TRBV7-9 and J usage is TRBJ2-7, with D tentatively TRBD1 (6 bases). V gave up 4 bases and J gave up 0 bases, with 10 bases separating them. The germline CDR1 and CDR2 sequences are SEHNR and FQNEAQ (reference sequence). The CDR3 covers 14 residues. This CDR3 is CASSWTESSYEQYF. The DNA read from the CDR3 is TGTGCCAGCAGCTGGACAGAGAGCTCCTACGAG.

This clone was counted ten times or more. The CDR3 here is CSVNGQVSPEAFF. The CDR3 bases that were read are TGCAGCGTTAACGGACAGGTTTCGCCTGAA. This chain joins TRBV29-1 and TRBJ1-1, with 7 bases aligning to TRBD1. The read is 3 residues too short to cover the CDR3 end, so that end is filled in from the germline J gene. J was trimmed by 6 bases and V by 5 bases; bases with no gene match: 9. CDR1 and CDR2 (germline): SQVTM, ANQGSEA. CDR3 size: 13 residues.

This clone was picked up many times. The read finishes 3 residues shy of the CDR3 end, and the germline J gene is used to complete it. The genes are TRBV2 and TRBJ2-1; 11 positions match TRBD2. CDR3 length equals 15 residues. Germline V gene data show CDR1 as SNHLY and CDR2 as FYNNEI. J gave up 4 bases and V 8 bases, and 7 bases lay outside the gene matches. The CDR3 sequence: CASRRTSGGYNEQFF. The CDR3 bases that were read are TGTGCCAGCCGGCGAACTAGCGGGGGTTACAATGAG.

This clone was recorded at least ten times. The CDR3 DNA, read in part, is TGCAGTGCTGGGAGCGGGGGGGCCCAAGAGACC. This codes for CSAGSGGAQET. The full CDR3 reads CSAGSGGAQETQYF. This rearrangement joins TRBV20-1 to TRBJ2-5; 10 bases agree with TRBD2. The sequence runs out 3 residues before the end of the CDR3; the remainder is reconstructed from the germline J gene. J was trimmed by 1 base and V by 5 bases; bases with no gene match: 4. From germline, CDR1 is DFQATT and CDR2 SNEGSKA (reference sequence). The CDR3 extends over 14 amino acids.

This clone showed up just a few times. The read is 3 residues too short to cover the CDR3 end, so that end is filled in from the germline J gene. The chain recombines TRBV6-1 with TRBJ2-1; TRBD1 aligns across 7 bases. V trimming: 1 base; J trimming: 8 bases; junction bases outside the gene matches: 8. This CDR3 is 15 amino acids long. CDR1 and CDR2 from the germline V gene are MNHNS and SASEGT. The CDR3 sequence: CASSEVGEGAYEQFF. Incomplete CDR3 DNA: TGTGCCAGCAGTGAAGTTGGAGAGGGGGCCTATGAG.

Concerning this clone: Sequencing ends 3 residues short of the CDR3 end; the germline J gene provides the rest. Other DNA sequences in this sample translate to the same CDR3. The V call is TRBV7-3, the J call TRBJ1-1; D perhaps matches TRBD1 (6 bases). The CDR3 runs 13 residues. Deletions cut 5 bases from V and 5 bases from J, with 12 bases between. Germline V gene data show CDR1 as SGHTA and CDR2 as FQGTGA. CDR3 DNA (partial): TGTGCCAGCAGCCTCACAGGGAGTACTGAA. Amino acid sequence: CASSLTGSTE. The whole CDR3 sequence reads CASSLTGSTEAFF. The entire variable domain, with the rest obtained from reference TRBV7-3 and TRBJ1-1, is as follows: GAGVSQTPSNKVTEKGKYVELRCDPISGHTALYWYRQSLGQGPEFLIYFQGTGAADDSGLPNDRFFAVRPEGSVSTLKIQRTERGDSAVYLCASSLTGSTEAFFGQGTRLTVV.

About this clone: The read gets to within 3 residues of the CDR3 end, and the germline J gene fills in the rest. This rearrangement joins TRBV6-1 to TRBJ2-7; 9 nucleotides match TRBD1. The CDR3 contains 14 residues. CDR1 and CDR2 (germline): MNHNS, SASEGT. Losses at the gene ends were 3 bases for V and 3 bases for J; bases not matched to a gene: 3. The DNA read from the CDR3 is TGTGCCAGCAGTGAGCCGGACAGGGGCTACGAG. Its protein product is CASSEPDRGYE. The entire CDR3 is CASSEPDRGYEQYF.